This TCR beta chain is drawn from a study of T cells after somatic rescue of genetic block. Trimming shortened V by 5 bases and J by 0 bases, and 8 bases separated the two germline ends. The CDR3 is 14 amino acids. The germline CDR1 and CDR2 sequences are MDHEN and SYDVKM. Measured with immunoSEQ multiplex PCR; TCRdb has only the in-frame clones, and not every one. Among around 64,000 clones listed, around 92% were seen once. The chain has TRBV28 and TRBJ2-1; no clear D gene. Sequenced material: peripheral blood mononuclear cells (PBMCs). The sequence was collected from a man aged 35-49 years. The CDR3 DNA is TGTGCCAGCAGTCCTCTGATCTCCTACAATGAGCAGTTCTTC. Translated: CASSPLISYNEQFF.